The 3 T cell receptor beta chains presented below share a single source sample, sequenced in a study of spatial heterogeneity in lung cancer. Time point described: sample taken at primary tumor resection. Researchers sequenced whole RNA taken from tumor, nontumor lung or frozen PBMC without sorting. TCRdb re-analysed the 5' RACE reads in MiXCR, keeping a single row per CDR3 protein. The sample includes roughly 50,000 distinct CDR3 sequences, about 7.6% of them seen just once. The material was PBMCs, obtained at surgery. Receptors were obtained from a female donor with early-stage non-small cell lung cancer.

This clonotype was picked up a small number of times. The chain recombines TRBV19 with TRBJ1-2, with TRBD1 identical over 7 bases. V lost 4 bases to trimming and J lost 5 bases; unmatched junction nucleotides: 10. CDR1 and CDR2 from the germline V gene are LNHDA and SQIVND (reference sequence). This CDR3 is 15 amino acids long. Written as DNA, the CDR3 is TGTGCCAGTAGTACACTCCCCGGGACAGCATATGGCTACACCTTC. Amino acid sequence: CASSTLPGTAYGYTF.

This clonotype occurred a few times. The chain recombines TRBV6-5 with TRBJ2-7; 7 bases are a match to TRBD2. The germline CDR1 and CDR2 sequences are MNHEY and SVGAGI. The trim removed 7 bases at V and 4 bases at J, leaving 13 bases unmatched. The CDR3 totals 15 residues. The CDR3, as DNA: TGTGCCAGCACCTCCCCCTCCGGGACTACGTACGAGCAGTACTTC. Its protein product is CASTSPSGTTYEQYF.

This clonotype was counted only a few times. This chain links TRBV7-3 with TRBJ1-3; maybe TRBD1 (6 bases). From germline, CDR1 is SGHTA and CDR2 FQGTGA. CDR3 size: 16 residues. Trimming left V 1 base short and J 0 bases short, with 10 bases between. The CDR3 sequence: CASSLMGRGSGNTIYF. The CDR3 nucleotides are TGTGCCAGCAGCTTAATGGGCAGGGGCTCTGGAAACACCATATATTTT. Looking up the rest from reference TRBV7-3 and TRBJ1-3 gives the full variable domain: GAGVSQTPSNKVTEKGKYVELRCDPISGHTALYWYRQSLGQGPEFLIYFQGTGAADDSGLPNDRFFAVRPEGSVSTLKIQRTERGDSAVYLCASSLMGRGSGNTIYFGEGSWLTVV.